The clone carrying this TCR beta chain came up many times. Antigen specificity is unknown. Amplified TCR beta CDR3 regions derived from RNA transcripts. The TCR CDR3 first-round RT-PCR relied on the HTBI primer set. One entry per CDR3 protein results from TCRdb running MiXCR on the multiplex PCR reads. Of about 530,000 distinct CDR3 sequences listed, about 15% are singletons. PBMCs came from less than 11 ml fresh peripheral blood. This sample is drawn from a study of T cells in Graves' hyperthyroidism and ophthalmopathy. The germline CDR1 and CDR2 sequences are MDHEN and SYDVKM. Trimming took 5 bases from V and 4 from J, leaving 11 bases between them. This CDR3 region has 14 residues. Overall study results and limits: Progression to ophthalmopathy was predicted a median of roughly 6.5 months early.

The chain carries TRBV28 and TRBJ1-4, with D tentatively TRBD1 (5 bases). This TCR derives from a woman aged 18-29 years with Graves' ophthalmopathy. The specimen was blood. CDR3 loop: CASSLGAINEKLFF. The CDR3 coding sequence is TGTGCCAGCAGTCTTGGGGCGATTAATGAAAAACTGTTTTTT.